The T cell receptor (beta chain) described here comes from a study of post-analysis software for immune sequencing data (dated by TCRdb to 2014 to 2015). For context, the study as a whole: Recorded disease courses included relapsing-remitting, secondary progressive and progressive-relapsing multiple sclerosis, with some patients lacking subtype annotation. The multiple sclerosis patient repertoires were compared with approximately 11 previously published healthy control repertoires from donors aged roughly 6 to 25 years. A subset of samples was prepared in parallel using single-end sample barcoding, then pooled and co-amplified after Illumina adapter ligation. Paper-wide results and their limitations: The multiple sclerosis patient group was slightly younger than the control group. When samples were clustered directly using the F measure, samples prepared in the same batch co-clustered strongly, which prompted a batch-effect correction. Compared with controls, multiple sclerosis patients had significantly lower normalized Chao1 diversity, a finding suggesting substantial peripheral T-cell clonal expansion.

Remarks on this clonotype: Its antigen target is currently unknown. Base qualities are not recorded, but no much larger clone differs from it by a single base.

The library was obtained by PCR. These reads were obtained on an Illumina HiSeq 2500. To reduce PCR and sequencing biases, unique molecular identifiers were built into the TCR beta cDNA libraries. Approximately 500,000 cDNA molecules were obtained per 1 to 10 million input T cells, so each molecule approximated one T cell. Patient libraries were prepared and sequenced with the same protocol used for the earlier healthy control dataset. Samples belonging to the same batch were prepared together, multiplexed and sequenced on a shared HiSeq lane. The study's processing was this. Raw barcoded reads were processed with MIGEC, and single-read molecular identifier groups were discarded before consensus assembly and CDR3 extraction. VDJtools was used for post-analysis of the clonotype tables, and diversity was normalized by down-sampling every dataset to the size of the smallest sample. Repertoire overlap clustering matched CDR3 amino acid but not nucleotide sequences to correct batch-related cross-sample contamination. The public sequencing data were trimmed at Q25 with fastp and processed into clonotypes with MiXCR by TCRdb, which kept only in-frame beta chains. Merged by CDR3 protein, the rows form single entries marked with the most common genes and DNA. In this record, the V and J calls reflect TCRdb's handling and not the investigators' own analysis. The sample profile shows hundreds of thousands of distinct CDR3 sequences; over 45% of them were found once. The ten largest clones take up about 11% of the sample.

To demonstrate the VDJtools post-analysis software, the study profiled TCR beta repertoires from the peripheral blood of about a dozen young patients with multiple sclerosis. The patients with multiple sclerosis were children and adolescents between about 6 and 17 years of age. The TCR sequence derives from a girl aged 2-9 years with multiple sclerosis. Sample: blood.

CDR3 reads: CASSEALAASGGTDTQYF. The nucleotide sequence reads as follows: TGTGCCAGCAGTGAAGCGCTGGCGGCTAGCGGGGGCACAGATACGCAGTATTTT. Rearrangement joined TRBV6-1 to TRBJ2-3, with 9 middle bases fitting TRBD2. The germline V and J ends show losses of 0 bases and 1 base respectively, and no gene match explains 8 bases of the junction. CDR1 MNHNS and CDR2 SASEGT were looked up in the germline V gene. There are 18 amino acids in the CDR3, from cysteine to phenylalanine inclusive. Of all the DNA, just the CDR3 is kept, 54 bases in frame from base 1.